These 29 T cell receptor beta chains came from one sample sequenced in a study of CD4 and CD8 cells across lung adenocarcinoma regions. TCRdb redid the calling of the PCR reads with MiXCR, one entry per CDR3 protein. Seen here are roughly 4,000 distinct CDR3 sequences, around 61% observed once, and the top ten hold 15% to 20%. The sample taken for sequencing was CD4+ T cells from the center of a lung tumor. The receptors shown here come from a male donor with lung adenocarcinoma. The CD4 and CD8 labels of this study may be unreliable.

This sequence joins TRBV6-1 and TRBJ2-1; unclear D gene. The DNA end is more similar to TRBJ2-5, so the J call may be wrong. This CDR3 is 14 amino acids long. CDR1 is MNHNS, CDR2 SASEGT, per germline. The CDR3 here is CASRVGQAQETQYF. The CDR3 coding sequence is TGTGCCAGCAGAGTTGGGCAGGCCCAAGAGACCCAGTACTTC.

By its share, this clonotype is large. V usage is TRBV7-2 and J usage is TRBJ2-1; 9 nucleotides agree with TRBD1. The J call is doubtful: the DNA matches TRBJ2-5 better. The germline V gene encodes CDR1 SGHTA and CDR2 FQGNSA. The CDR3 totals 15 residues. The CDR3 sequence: CASSFAGTGLETQYF. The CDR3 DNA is TGTGCCAGCAGCTTCGCCGGGACAGGGCTAGAGACCCAGTACTTC.

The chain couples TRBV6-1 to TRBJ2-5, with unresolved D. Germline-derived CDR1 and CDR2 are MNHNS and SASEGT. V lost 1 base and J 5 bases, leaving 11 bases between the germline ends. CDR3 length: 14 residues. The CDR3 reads CASSEGLFRETQYF. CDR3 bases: TGTGCCAGCAGTGAAGGCCTATTTCGGGAGACCCAGTACTTC.

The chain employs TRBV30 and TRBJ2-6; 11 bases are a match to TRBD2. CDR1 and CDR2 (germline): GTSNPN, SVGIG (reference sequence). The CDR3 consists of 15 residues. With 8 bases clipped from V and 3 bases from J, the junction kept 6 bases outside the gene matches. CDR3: CALSGRAYGANVLTF. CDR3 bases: TGTGCCCTTAGCGGGAGGGCTTATGGGGCCAACGTCCTGACTTTC.

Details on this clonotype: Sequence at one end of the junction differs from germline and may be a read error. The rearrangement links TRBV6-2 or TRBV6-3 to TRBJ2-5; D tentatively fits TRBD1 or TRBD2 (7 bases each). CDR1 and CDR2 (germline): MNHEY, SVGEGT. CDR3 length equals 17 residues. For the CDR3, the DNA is TGTGCCAGCAGCAGGGGGGGGGGGGGCCGAGCCCAAGAGACTCAGTACTTC. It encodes CASSRGGGGRAQETQYF.

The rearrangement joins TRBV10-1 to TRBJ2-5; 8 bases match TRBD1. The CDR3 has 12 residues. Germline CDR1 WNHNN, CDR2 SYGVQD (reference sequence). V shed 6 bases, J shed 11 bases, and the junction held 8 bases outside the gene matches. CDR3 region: CASSLGQGEQYF. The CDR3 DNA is TGCGCCAGCAGCCTCGGACAGGGAGAGCAGTACTTC.

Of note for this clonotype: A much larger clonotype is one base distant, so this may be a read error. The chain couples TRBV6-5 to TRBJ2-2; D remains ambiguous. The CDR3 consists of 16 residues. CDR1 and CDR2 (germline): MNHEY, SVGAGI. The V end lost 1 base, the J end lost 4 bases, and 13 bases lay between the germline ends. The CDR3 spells CASSYYRLSGTGELFF. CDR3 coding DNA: TGTGCCAGCAGTTACTACCGGCTGTCGGGCACCGGGGAGCTGTTTTTT.

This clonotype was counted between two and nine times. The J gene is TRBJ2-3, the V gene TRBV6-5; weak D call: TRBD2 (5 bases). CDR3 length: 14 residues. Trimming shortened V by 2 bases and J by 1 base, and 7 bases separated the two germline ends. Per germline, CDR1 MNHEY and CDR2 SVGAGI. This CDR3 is CASSYEGGTDTQYF. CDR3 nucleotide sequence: TGTGCCAGCAGTTACGAGGGCGGCACAGATACGCAGTATTTT.

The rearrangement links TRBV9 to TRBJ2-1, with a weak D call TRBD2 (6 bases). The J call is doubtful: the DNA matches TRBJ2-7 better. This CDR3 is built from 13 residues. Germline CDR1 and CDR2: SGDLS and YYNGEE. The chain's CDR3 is CASSVGGEGEQYF. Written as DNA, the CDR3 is TGTGCCAGCAGCGTAGGGGGGGAAGGAGAGCAGTACTTC.

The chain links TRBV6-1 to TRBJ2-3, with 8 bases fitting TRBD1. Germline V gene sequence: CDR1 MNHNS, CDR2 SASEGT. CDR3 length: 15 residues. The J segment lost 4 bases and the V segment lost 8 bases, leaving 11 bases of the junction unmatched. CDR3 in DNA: TGTGCCAGCGGCAGGGGGCCCGAGGGGGCAGATACGCAGTATTTT. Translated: CASGRGPEGADTQYF.

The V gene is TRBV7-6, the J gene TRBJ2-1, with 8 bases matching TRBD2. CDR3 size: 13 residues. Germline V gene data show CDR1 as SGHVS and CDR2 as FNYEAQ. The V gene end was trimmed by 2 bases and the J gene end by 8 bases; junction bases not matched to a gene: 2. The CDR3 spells CASSLSLADEQFF. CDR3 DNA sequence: TGTGCCAGCAGCTTATCACTAGCGGATGAGCAGTTCTTC.

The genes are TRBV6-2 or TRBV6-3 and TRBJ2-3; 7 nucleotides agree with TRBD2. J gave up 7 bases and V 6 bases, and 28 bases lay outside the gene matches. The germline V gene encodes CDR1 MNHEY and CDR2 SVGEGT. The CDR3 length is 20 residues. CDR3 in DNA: TGTGCCAGCAGCCCTAGGGCTAGCGGAACGGGGCTTTCTACCAAAAATACGCAGTATTTT. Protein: CASSPRASGTGLSTKNTQYF.

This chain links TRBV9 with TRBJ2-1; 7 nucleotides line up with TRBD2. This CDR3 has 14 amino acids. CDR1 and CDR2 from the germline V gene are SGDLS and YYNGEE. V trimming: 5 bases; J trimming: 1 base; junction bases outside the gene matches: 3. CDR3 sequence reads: CASSRGGSYNEQFF. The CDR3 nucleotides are TGTGCCAGCAGTCGCGGGGGATCCTACAATGAGCAGTTCTTC.

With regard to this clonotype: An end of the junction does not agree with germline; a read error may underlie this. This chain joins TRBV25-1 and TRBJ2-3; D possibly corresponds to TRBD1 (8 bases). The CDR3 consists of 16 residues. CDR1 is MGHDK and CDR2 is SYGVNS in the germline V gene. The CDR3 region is CASGGAGGRDRETQYF. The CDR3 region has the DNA TGTGCCAGCGGGGGGGCAGGGGGCCGTGACAGAGAGACGCAGTATTTC.

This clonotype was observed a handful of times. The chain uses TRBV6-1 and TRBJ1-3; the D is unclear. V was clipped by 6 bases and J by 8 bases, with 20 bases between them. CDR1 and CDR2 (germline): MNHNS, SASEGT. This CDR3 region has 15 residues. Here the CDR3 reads CASRADWGGGYTIYF. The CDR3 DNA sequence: TGTGCCAGCAGGGCCGATTGGGGTGGAGGATACACCATATATTTT.

For the CDR3, the DNA is TGTGCCAGCAGTTTACAAGACAGCGAAGACTTCTTT. This encodes CASSLQDSEDFF. The gene calls are TRBV6-5 and TRBJ1-1, with D possibly being TRBD1 (5 bases). Looked up from germline, CDR1 is MNHEY and CDR2 is SVGAGI. The CDR3 extends over 12 amino acids. V dropped 4 bases and J dropped 14 bases, with 17 bases sitting between them.

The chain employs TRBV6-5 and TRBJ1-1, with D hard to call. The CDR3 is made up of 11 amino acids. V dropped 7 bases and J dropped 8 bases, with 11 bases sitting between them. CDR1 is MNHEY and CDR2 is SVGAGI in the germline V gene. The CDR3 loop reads CASISSVEAFF. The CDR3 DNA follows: TGTGCCAGCATATCCTCGGTAGAAGCTTTCTTT.

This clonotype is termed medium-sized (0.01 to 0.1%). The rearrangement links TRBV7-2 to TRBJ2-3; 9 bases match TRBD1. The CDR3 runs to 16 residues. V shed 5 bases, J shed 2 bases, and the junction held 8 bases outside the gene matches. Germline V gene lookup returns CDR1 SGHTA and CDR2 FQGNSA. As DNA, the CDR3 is TGTGCCAGCAGCATTTGGCGGACAGGGGCCACAGATACGCAGTATTTT. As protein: CASSIWRTGATDTQYF.

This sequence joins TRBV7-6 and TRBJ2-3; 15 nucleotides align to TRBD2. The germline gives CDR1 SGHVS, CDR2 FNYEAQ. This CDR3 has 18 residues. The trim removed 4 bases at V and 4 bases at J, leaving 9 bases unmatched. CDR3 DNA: TGTGCCAGCAGCTCGCCAGGACTAGCGGGAGGGGGAGCAGATACGCAGTATTTT. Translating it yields CASSSPGLAGGGADTQYF. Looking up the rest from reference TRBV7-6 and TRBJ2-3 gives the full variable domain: GAGVSQSPRYKVTKRGQDVALRCDPISGHVSLYWYRQALGQGPEFLTYFNYEAQQDKSGLPNDRFSAERPEGSISTLTIQRTEQRDSAMYRCASSSPGLAGGGADTQYFGPGTRLTVL.

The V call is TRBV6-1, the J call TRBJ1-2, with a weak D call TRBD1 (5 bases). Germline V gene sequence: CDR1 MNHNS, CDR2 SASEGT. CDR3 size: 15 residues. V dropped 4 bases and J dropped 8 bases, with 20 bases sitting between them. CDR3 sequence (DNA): TGTGCCAGCAGTGTTAACCCAGGGACGTTTAGAGGCTACACCTTC. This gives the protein CASSVNPGTFRGYTF.

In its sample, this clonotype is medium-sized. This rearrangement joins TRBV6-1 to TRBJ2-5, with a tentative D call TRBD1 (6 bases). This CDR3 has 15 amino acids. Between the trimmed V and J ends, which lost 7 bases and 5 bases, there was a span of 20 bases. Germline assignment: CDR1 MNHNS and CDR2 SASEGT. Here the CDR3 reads CASTTTGSFIETQYF. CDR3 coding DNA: TGTGCCAGCACCACGACAGGCAGTTTTATCGAGACCCAGTACTTC.

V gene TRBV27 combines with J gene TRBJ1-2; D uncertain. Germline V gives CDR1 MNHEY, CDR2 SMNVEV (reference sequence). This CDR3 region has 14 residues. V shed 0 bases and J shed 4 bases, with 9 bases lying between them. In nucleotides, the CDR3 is TGTGCCAGCAGTTTATCGAAACAGCCCTATGGCTACACCTTC. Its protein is CASSLSKQPYGYTF.

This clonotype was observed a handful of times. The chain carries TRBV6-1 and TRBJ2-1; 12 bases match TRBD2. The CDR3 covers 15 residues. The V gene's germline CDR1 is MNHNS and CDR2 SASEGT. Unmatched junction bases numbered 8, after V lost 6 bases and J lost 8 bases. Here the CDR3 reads CASSRLAGELYEQFF. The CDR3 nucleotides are TGTGCCAGCAGCAGACTAGCGGGAGAGCTGTATGAGCAGTTCTTC.

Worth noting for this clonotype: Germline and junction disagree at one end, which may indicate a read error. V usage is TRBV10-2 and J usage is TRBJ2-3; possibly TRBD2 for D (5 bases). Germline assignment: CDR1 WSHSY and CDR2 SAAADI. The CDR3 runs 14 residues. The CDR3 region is CASSGGGSTETQYF. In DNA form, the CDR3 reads TGCGCCAGCAGTGGTGGAGGCAGCACAGAGACGCAGTATTTC.

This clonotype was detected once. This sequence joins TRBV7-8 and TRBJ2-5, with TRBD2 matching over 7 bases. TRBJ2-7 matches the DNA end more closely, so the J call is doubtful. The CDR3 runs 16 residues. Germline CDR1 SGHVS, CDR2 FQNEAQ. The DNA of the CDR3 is TGTGCCAGCAGCTTAGCGGGAGGGGACGGAACCTACGAGCAGTACTTC. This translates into CASSLAGGDGTYEQYF.

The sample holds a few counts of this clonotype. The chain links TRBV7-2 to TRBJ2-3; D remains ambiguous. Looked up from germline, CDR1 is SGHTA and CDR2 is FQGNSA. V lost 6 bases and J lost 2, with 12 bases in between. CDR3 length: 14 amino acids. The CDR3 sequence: CASSLRPATDTQYF. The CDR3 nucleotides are TGTGCCAGCAGTTTAAGACCGGCCACAGATACGCAGTATTTT.

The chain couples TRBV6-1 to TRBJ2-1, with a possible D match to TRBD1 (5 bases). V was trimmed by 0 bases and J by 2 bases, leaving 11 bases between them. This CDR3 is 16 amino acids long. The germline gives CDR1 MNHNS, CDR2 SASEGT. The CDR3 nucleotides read TGTGCCAGCAGTGAAGCAGGGGATTACCCCTACAATGAGCAGTTCTTC. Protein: CASSEAGDYPYNEQFF.

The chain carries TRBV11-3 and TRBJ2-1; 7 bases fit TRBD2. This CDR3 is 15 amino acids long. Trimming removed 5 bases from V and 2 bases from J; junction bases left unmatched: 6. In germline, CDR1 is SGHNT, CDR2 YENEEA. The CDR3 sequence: CASSQSGTPYNEQFF. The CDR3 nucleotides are TGTGCCAGCAGCCAAAGCGGGACCCCCTACAATGAGCAGTTCTTC.

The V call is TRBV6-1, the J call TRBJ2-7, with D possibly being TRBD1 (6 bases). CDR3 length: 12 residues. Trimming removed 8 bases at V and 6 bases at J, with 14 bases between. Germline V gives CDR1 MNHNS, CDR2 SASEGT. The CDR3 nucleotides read TGTGCCAGCGGACGGACAGCAACCGAGCAGTACTTC. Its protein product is CASGRTATEQYF.